This TCR beta chain was captured in a study of T cell changes during pregnancy in multiple sclerosis. The data were produced by immunoSEQ multiplex PCR, yet TCRdb's version contains in-frame clones alone and is incomplete. Of around 41,000 clones in the sample, about 89% are singletons; the top ten hold over 0.4%. The CDR3 totals 15 residues. The germline V gene has CDR1 SGHTA and CDR2 FQGTGA. Trimming cost V 2 bases and J 5 bases, with 15 bases left between them. The chain is built from TRBV7-3 and TRBJ2-5; tentatively, D is TRBD1 (5 bases). Material: CD4+ T cells from peripheral blood mononuclear cells, obtained in the third trimester of pregnancy. The receptor was derived from a female donor in good health, enrolled as a control in a pregnancy study. In DNA form, the CDR3 reads TGTGCCAGCAGCTTATCTTCACAGGTGTGGGAGACCCAGTACTTC. As protein: CASSLSSQVWETQYF.